These 5 T cell receptor beta chains were sequenced from one sample in a study of OX40 agonist ivuxolimab in advanced cancers. Receptors were amplified or captured by the immunoSEQ multiplex PCR assay. TCRdb stores this immuneACCESS table with in-frame sequences only. Part of the clones is absent; in the studies checked, under half of the shortfall reflects unresolved V genes, and no reason is known for the rest. The sample data list approximately 70,000 clones, and around 80% of these were observed just once. The top ten clonotypes cover 1.1% of the sample. The material sequenced was CD4+ or CD8+ T cells sorted from blood, taken in a trial of the OX40 agonist ivuxolimab. These receptor sequences come from an adult with an advanced solid tumor such as melanoma, head and neck, liver or kidney cancer.

The chain employs TRBV7-2 and TRBJ1-1, with D uncertain. Germline values: CDR1 SGHTA, CDR2 FQGNSA. Between the trimmed V and J ends, which lost 5 bases and 4 bases, there was a span of 11 bases. CDR3 length: 13 residues. CDR3 sequence (DNA): TGTGCCAGCAGCCCATCATTTTCCACTGAAGCTTTCTTT. Protein product: CASSPSFSTEAFF.

The rearrangement uses TRBV4-2 and TRBJ2-4, with D unclear. The CDR3 is 14 amino acids. CDR1 is LGHNA and CDR2 is YNFKEQ in the germline V gene. The V end lost 6 bases, the J end lost 1 base, and 10 bases lay between the germline ends. This CDR3 is CASSPEWAKNIQYF. CDR3 nucleotide sequence: TGTGCCAGCAGTCCCGAGTGGGCCAAAAACATTCAGTACTTC.

The rearrangement links TRBV15 to TRBJ1-4; TRBD1 is a possible D gene (5 bases). The V and J ends lost 5 bases and 6 bases respectively, with 19 bases between them. This CDR3 region has 16 residues. Germline V gene data show CDR1 as LNHNV and CDR2 as YYDKDF (reference sequence). CDR3 in amino acids: CATSSRPLGLDEKLFF. The CDR3 nucleotides read TGTGCCACCAGCTCGCGGCCCCTGGGGCTAGATGAAAAACTGTTTTTT.

This clone was seen a few times. V gene TRBV7-8 combines with J gene TRBJ2-7; no firm D call. Germline CDR1 and CDR2: SGHVS and FQNEAQ. V was trimmed by 4 bases and J by 0 bases, leaving 16 bases between them. The length of the CDR3 is 16 residues. The CDR3 here is CASSSTDQTGSYEQYF. The CDR3 bases are TGTGCCAGCAGCTCTACGGACCAAACGGGCTCCTACGAGCAGTACTTC.

This clone was detected once. The chain is built from TRBV19 and TRBJ1-5; maybe TRBD1 (6 bases). The germline gives CDR1 LNHDA, CDR2 SQIVND (reference sequence). The ends were cut back, 6 bases at V and 4 bases at J, with 16 bases in the middle. The CDR3 is made up of 15 amino acids. The CDR3 here is CASSPDSGPNQPQHF. The DNA of the CDR3 is TGTGCCAGTAGCCCGGACAGTGGGCCTAATCAGCCCCAGCATTTT.